Detailed here is one TCR beta chain. Its specificity is not known. The junction differs from germline at one of its ends, possibly a read error. This CDR3 is 14 amino acids long. Germline V CDR1 and CDR2: WNHNN, SYGVQD (reference sequence). It was with a sample-barcoded 5' primer and a J-beta primer mix that a second PCR of about 7 to 12 cycles was run. TCRdb ran MiXCR on the 5' RACE reads and lists one entry per CDR3 protein. The sample contains about 730,000 distinct CDR3 sequences, approximately 39% of which appear only once. The data were taken from a study of blood T cells in healthy people across ages. The study, taken as a whole, reports: PBMCs left unsorted prevented a conclusive naive versus antigen-experienced comparison.

Sequenced sample: blood. This sequence joins TRBV10-1 and TRBJ1-1, with D maybe TRBD1 (5 bases). The TCR was taken from a woman aged 60-75 years in good health. CDR3 sequence reads: CASSASGMNTGAFF. For the CDR3, the DNA is TGCGCCAGCAGCGCGTCAGGGATGAACACTGGAGCTTTCTTT.